This entry concerns a single T cell receptor (beta chain). The data are from a study of identical twins. TCRdb ran MiXCR on the 5' RACE reads and lists one entry per CDR3 protein. The sample carries hundreds of thousands of distinct CDR3 sequences, around 6.9% recorded once. Another study also made use of these data, one on yellow fever vaccine responses in identical twins.

This clonotype was obtained from a woman in her late teens or twenties in good health. Sequenced: memory (CD45RO+) T cells sorted from blood.

The CDR3: CSASLLNEQFF. As DNA, the CDR3 is TGCAGTGCTAGCCTCTTGAATGAGCAGTTCTTC. The chain links TRBV20-1 to TRBJ2-1, with unresolved D. Germline CDR1 reads DFQATT; CDR2 reads SNEGSKA (reference sequence). Trimming left V 3 bases short and J 7 bases short, with 7 bases between. The CDR3 loop spans 11 amino acids.